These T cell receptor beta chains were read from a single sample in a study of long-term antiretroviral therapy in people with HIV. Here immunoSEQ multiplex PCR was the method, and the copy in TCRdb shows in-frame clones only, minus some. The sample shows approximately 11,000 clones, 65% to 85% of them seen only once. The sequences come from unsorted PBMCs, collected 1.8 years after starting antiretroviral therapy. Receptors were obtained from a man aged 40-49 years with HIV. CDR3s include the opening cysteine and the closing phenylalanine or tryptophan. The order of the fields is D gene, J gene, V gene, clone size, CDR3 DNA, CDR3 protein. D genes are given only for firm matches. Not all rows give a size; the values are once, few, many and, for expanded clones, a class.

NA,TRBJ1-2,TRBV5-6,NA,TGTGCCAGCAGCTTGAGGCAGACTAACTATGGCTACACCTTC,CASSLRQTNYGYTF
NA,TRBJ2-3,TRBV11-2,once,TGTGCCAGCAGTGAGCGGAGAGATACGCAGTATTTT,CASSERRDTQYF
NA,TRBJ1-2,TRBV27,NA,TGTGCCAGCAGTTTATCCTTGACGGGCGGCTACACCTTC,CASSLSLTGGYTF
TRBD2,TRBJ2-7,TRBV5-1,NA,TGCGCCAGCAGCTCGCGGGGGGACCCAAAATACGAGCAGTACTTC,CASSSRGDPKYEQYF
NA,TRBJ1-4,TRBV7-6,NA,TGTGCCAGCAGCGGGACGTTACCTCCAGGGGAAAAACTGTTTTTT,CASSGTLPPGEKLFF
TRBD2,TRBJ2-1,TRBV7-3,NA,TGTGCCAGCAGCTTGACTAGCGGGACACACAATGAGCAGTTCTTC,CASSLTSGTHNEQFF
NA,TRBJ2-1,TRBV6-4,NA,TGTGCCAGCAGTGACAGGGGCACTAGCTCCTACAATGAGCAGTTCTTC,CASSDRGTSSYNEQFF
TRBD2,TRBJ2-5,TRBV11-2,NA,TGTGCCAGCAGCTTAGAAGAGAACGGGAGGGCTTCGGAGACCCAGTACTTC,CASSLEENGRASETQYF
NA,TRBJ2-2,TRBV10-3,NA,TGTGCCATCAGTGAGTTACTAAACACGAACACCGGGGAGCTGTTTTTT,CAISELLNTNTGELFF
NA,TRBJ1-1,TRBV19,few,TGTGCCAGTAAGACCAGGGGGAACACTGAAGCTTTCTTT,CASKTRGNTEAFF
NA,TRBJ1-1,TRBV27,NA,TGTGCCAGCAGTTTATGGGCGAACACTGAAGCTTTCTTT,CASSLWANTEAFF
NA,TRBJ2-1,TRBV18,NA,TGTGCCAGCTCGCCGGTGGGTGAGCAGTTCTTC,CASSPVGEQFF
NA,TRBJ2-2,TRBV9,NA,TGTGTCAGCAGCGACCCTACCCGGGACCAGAACACCGGGGAGCTGTTTTTT,CVSSDPTRDQNTGELFF
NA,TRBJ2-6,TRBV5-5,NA,TGTGCCAGCAGCTTATGGGGGTTCACTGGGGCCAACGTCCTGACTTTC,CASSLWGFTGANVLTF
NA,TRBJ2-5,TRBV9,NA,TGTGCCAGCAGCGCTCCGGGACTTTCGTACCAAGAGACCCAGTACTTC,CASSAPGLSYQETQYF
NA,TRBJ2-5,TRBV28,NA,TGTGCCAGCAGTTTAGGGGGATCCCGGGAGACCCAGTACTTC,CASSLGGSRETQYF
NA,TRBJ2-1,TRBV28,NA,TGTGCCAGCACCCCTTCTGGAGGGCCTTACAATGAGCAGTTCTTC,CASTPSGGPYNEQFF
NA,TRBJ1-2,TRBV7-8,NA,TGTGCCAGCAGCTTAGTTGGGGATGGCTACACCTTC,CASSLVGDGYTF
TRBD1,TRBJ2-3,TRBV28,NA,TGTGCCAGCAGTCCTTGGGGACAGAGGGGCACAGATACGCAGTATTTT,CASSPWGQRGTDTQYF
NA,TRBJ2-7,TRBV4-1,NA,TGCGCCAGCAGCCCCCTAGGGGTTCTCGAGCAGTACTTC,CASSPLGVLEQYF
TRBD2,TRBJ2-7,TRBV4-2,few,TGTGCCAGCAGCGACGGACTAGCGGGAAACTCCTACGAGCAGTACTTC,CASSDGLAGNSYEQYF
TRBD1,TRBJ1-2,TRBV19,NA,TGTGCCAGTAGTCTCCCGGACAGGCTTAACTATGGCTACACCTTC,CASSLPDRLNYGYTF
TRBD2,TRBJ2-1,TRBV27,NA,TGTGCCAGCGCCCCCGGGGCGGGACTATACAATGAGCAGTTCTTC,CASAPGAGLYNEQFF
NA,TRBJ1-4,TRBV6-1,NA,TGTGCCAGCAGTGAAGGGCTCAGGGGTGAAAAACTGTTTTTT,CASSEGLRGEKLFF
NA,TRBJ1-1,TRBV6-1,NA,TGTGCCAGCAGTGAACAAAGGAAGGGAACGACTGAAGCTTTCTTT,CASSEQRKGTTEAFF
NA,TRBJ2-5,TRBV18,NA,TGTGCCAGCTCACCCTCCCAAGAGACCCAGTACTTC,CASSPSQETQYF
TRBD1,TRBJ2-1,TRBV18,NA,TGTGCCAGCTCACAAGACTATCAGGGACAGGGGAGAAAAGAGTTCTTC,CASSQDYQGQGRKEFF
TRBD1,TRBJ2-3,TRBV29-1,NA,TGCAGCGTTGATGGGCAGGGGGCAGATACGCAGTATTTT,CSVDGQGADTQYF
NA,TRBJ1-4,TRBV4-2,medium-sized,TGTGCCAGCACCCCTAAGGGCTCCTTCCCCCCAACTAATGAAAAACTGTTTTTT,CASTPKGSFPPTNEKLFF
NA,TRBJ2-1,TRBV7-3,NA,TGTGCCAGCAGCTTTGGAGAAAGCTCCTACAATGAGCAGTTCTTC,CASSFGESSYNEQFF
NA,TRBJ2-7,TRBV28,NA,TGTGCCAGCAGGAAATACGAGCAGTACTTC,CASRKYEQYF
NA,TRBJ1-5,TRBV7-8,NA,TGTGCCAGCAGCTTAGCGAACGGGGGTTCGGGCAATCAGCCCCAGCATTTT,CASSLANGGSGNQPQHF
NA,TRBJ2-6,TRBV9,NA,TGTGCCAGCAGCGTAAGTTTAGGACAGGGAGGGACTGGGGCCAACGTCCTGACTTTC,CASSVSLGQGGTGANVLTF
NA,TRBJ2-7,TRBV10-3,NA,TGTGCCATCAGATGGGACAATACCTACGAGCAGTACTTC,CAIRWDNTYEQYF
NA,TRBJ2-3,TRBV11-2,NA,TGTGCCAGCAGCTTAGAGAGGGCTAGCGCAGATACGCAGTATTTT,CASSLERASADTQYF
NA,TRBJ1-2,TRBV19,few,TGTGCCAGTAACCAGAGGGAGGGTCCCATCTTCTATGGCTACACCTTC,CASNQREGPIFYGYTF
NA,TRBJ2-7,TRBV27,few,TGTGCCAGCAGTTCGGGCTCCTACGAGCAGTACTTC,CASSSGSYEQYF
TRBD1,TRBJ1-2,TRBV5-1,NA,TGCGCCAGCAGCCAAGGACAGGGGACCTTAAACTATGGCTACACCTTC,CASSQGQGTLNYGYTF
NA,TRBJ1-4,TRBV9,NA,TGTGCCAGCAGCCCTTCCGGGGAGAGGAATGAAAAACTGTTTTTT,CASSPSGERNEKLFF
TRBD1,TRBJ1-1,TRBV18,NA,TGTGCCAGCTCACGACAGGGGAACACTGAAGCTTTCTTT,CASSRQGNTEAFF
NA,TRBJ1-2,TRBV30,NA,TGTGCCTGGAGTTCAGCCTTGGATGGCTACACCTTC,CAWSSALDGYTF
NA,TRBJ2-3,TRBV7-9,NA,TGTGCCAGCAGCTCTCCTGGAGAGGGAACAGATACGCAGTATTTT,CASSSPGEGTDTQYF
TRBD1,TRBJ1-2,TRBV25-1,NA,TGTGCCAGCAGCCCTCGACAGGGTTTCGCTAACTATGGCTACACCTTC,CASSPRQGFANYGYTF
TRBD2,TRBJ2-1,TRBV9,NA,TGTGCCAGCAGCGAGGGGACTAACCCCTACAATGAGCAGTTCTTC,CASSEGTNPYNEQFF
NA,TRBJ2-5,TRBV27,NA,TGTGCCAGCAGTTTAGCAGGGGGGAGGCCAGAGACCCAGTACTTC,CASSLAGGRPETQYF
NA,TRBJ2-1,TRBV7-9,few,TGTGCCAGCAAAGTAGAGGGGAGCTCCTACAATGAGCAGTTCTTC,CASKVEGSSYNEQFF
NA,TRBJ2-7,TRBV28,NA,TGTGCCAGCAGACCTTTGGGAGTAGCGAACTCCTACGAGCAGTACTTC,CASRPLGVANSYEQYF
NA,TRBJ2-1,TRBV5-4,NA,TGTGCCAGCAGCCGGGACCCCAACAATGAGCAGTTCTTC,CASSRDPNNEQFF
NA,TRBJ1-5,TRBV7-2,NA,TGTGCCAGCAGCTTAGCCGCAAATCAGCCCCAGCATTTT,CASSLAANQPQHF
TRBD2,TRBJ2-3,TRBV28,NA,TGTGCCAGCAGTTTACTCCCTGGTAGCGGGACCACAGATACGCAGTATTTT,CASSLLPGSGTTDTQYF
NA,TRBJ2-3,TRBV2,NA,TGTGCCAGCAGTGAAGCCTTGGGTACGCAGTATTTT,CASSEALGTQYF
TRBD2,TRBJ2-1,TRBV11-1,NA,TGTGCCAGCAGCCCCGGACTAGCGGGGAGGGACAATGAGCAGTTCTTC,CASSPGLAGRDNEQFF
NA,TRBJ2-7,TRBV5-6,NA,TGTGCCAGCAGCTTCGGGGAGACCTACGAGCAGTACTTC,CASSFGETYEQYF
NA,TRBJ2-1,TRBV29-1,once,TGCAGCGTTGGGAGGGCGAGTTCCTACAATGAGCAGTTCTTC,CSVGRASSYNEQFF
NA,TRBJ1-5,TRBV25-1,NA,TGTGCCAGCAGTGGGGACCTAGATCAGCCCCAGCATTTT,CASSGDLDQPQHF
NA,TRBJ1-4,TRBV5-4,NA,TGTGCCAGCAGCTTGTCCGGGATTAATGAAAAACTGTTTTTT,CASSLSGINEKLFF
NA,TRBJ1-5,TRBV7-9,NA,TGTGCCAGCAGCCGCTCCGGCGGAGGGAGCAATCAGCCCCAGCATTTT,CASSRSGGGSNQPQHF
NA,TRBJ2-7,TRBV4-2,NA,TGTGCCAGCAGCCCACTCACGACTCCTTACGAGCAGTACTTC,CASSPLTTPYEQYF